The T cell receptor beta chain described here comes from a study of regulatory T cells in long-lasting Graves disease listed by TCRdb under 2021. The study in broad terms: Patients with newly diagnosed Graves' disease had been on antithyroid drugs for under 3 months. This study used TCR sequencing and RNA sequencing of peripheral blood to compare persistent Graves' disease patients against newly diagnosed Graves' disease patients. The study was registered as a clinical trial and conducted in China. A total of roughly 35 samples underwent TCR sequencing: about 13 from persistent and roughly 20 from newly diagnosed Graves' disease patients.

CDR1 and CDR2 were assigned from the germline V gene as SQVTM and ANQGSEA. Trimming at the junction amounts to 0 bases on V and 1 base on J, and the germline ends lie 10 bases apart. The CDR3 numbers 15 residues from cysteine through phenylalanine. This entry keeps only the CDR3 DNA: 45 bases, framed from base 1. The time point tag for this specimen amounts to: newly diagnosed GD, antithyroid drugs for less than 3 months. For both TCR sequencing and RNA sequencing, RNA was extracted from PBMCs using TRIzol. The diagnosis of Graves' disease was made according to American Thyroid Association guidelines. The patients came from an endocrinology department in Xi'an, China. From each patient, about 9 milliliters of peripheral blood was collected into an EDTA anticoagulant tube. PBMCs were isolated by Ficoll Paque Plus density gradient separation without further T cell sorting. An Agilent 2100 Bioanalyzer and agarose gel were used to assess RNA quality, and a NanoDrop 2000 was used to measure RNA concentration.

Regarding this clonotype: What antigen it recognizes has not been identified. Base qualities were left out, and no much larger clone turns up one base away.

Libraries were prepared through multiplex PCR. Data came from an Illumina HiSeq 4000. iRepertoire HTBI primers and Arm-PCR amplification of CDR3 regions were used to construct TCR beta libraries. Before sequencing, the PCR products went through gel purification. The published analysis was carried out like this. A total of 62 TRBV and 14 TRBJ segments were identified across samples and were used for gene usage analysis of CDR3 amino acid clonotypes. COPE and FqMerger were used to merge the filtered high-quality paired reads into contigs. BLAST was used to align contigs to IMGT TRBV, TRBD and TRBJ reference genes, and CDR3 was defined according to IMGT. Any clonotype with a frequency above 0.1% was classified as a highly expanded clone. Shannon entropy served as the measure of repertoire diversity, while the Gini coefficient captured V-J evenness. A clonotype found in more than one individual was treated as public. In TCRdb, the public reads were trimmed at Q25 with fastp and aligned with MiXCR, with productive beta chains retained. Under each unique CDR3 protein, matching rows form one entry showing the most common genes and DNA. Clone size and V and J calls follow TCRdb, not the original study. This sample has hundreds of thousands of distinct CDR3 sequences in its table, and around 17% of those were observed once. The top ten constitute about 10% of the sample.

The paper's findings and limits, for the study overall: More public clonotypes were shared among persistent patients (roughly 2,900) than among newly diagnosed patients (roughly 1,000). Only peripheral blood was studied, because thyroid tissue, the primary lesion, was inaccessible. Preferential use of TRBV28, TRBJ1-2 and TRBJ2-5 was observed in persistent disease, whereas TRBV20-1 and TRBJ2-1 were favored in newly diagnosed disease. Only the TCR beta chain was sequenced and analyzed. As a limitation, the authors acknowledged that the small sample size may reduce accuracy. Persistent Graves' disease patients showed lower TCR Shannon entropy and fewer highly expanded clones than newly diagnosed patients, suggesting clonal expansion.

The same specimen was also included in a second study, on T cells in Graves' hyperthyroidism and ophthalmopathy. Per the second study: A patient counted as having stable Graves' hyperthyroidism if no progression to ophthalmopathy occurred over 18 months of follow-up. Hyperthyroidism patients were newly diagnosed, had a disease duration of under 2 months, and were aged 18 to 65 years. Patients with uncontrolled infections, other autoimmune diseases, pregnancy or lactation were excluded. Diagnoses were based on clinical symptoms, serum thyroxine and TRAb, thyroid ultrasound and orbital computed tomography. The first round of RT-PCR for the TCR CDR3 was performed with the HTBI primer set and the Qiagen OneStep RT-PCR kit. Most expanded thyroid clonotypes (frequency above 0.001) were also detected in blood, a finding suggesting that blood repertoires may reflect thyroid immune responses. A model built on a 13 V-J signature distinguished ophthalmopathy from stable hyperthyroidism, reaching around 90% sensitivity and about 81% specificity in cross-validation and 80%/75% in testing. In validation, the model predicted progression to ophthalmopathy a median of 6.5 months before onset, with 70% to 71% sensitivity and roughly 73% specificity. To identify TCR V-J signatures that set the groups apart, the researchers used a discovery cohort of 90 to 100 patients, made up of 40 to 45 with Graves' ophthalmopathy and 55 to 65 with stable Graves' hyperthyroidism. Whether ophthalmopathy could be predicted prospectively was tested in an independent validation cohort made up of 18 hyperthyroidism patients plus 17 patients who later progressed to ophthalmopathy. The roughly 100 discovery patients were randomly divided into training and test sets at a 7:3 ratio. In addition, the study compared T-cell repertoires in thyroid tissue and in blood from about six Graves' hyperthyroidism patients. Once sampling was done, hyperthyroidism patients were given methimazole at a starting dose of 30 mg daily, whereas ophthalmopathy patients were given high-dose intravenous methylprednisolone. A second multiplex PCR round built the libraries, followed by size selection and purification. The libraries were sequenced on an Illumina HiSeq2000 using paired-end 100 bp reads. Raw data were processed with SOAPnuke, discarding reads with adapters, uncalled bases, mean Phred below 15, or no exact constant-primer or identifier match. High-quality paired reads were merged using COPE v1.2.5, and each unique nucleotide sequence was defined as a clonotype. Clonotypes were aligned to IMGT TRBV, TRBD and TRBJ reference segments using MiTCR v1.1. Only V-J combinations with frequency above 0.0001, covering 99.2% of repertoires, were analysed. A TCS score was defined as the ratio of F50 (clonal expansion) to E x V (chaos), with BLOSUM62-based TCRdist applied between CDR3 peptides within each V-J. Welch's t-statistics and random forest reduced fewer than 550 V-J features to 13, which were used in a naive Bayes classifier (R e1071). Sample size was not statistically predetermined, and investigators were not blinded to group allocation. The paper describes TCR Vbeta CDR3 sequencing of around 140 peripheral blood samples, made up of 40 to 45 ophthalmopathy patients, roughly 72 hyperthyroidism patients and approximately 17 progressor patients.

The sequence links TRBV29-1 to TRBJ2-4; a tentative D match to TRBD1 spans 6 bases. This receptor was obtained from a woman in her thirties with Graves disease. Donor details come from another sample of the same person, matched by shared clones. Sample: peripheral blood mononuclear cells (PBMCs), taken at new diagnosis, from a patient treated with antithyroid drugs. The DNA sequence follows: TGCAGCGTTGAAGAGGGGGCTACGGCCAAAAACATTCAGTACTTC. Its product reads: CSVEEGATAKNIQYF.